The clone carrying this T cell receptor beta chain was counted a few times. Its specificity is not known. Each CDR3 protein is one row after TCRdb ran MiXCR on the reads. The sample comprises about 130,000 distinct CDR3 sequences, 20% to 30% of which are singletons, and almost 35% rests with the top ten. The sample belongs to a study of T cell repertoires in cytomegalovirus infection. Germline-derived CDR1 and CDR2 are SEHNR and FQNEAQ (reference sequence). V lost 5 bases, J lost 0 bases, and 7 bases stayed unmatched. This CDR3 has 15 amino acids. General study findings and limits: Accumulated public TCR beta family frequency recognized individuals carrying CMV together with the relevant HLA. Dominating the ex vivo response were TCR beta clonotypes that were CMV-specific and HLA-C-restricted.

Sequencing input: PBMCs, sequenced either directly or after in vitro stimulation (not recorded which). The V gene is TRBV7-9, the J gene TRBJ2-7; TRBD1 matches 7 bases. The sequence was obtained from a human donor in good health (CMV status not recorded). Some clones in this sample may be carry-over from other donors' samples. CDR3 in DNA: TGTGCCAGCAGCCCTCCGGGACAGAGCTCCTACGAGCAGTACTTC. Amino acids: CASSPPGQSSYEQYF.